This entry features one TCR beta chain sequence. This sample is drawn from a study of graft-versus-host responses after intestinal transplantation. Whole-study context: As for transplant type, recipients had multivisceral, liver-intestinal, or isolated intestinal grafts.

The study's findings and limits: GvH clones were identified in recipient marrow, with some first appearing in ileum or blood.

Assay used: immunoSEQ multiplex PCR; TCRdb lists only in-frame clones, some missing. The data contain about 2,200 clones, roughly a third of them singletons. Co-plating was performed using roughly 200,000 CFSE-labeled responder cells and roughly 200,000 irradiated, violet-dye-labeled stimulator cells. The responders that had proliferated, CFSE-low CD3+CD4+ and CD3+CD8+ cells, were sorted after the reaction. J lost 6 bases, V lost 2 bases, and 10 bases had no gene match. The germline CDR1 and CDR2 sequences are GTSNPN and SVGIG (reference sequence). This CDR3 has 15 residues. The TCR sequence derives from a human patient who was an organ donor for intestinal transplantation. The chain combines TRBV30 with TRBJ1-5; 7 positions agree with TRBD1. The source material was alloreactive CD8+ T cells from a mixed lymphocyte reaction culture, sampled before transplantation. Subset of the sample: CFSE-low proliferating T cells sorted from approximately six-day pre-transplant mixed lymphocyte reaction (GvH or HvG direction). The CDR3 DNA reads TGTGCCTGGAGTCCCGGGACAGTGTCCAGTCAGCCCCAGCATTTT. Its translation: CAWSPGTVSSQPQHF.